These 14 T cell receptor beta chains were sequenced from one sample in a study of cytomegalovirus exposure and HLA in healthy donors. PCR amplification relied on 60 Vbeta primers (plus 13 Jbeta primers). Assay: immunoSEQ multiplex PCR; the TCRdb copy retains only in-frame clones and omits some. Of 150,000 to 200,000 clones in the sample, about 77% were seen once. Sequenced sample: PBMCs. The receptors were sampled from a woman in her twenties or thirties in good health and CMV-seropositive.

V gene TRBV25-1 combines with J gene TRBJ2-1; 7 nucleotides line up with TRBD1. With 4 bases clipped from V and 7 bases from J, the junction kept 13 bases outside the gene matches. Germline V gene lookup returns CDR1 MGHDK and CDR2 SYGVNS. The CDR3 contains 16 residues. The CDR3 here is CASSGEYRGVGNEQFF. The CDR3 nucleotides are TGTGCCAGCAGTGGAGAATACAGGGGAGTGGGGAATGAGCAGTTCTTC.

V is TRBV19 and J is TRBJ2-1, with 8 nucleotides matching TRBD1. The CDR3 spans 14 residues. CDR1 and CDR2 (germline): LNHDA, SQIVND (reference sequence). Trimming removed 5 bases from V and 2 bases from J; junction bases left unmatched: 2. The DNA of the CDR3 is TGTGCCAGTAGTTCACAGGGGGCCTACAATGAGCAGTTCTTC. This codes for CASSSQGAYNEQFF.

With regard to this clone: The CDR3 does not close with the conserved phenylalanine or tryptophan, likely indicating a read error. V usage is TRBV7-9 and J usage is TRBJ1-6; D possibly corresponds to TRBD1 (5 bases). Trimming cost V 2 bases and J 8 bases, with 13 bases left between them. Germline V gives CDR1 SEHNR, CDR2 FQNEAQ (reference sequence). CDR3 length: 15 amino acids. The CDR3 nucleotides are TGTGCCAGCAGCTTATTTTCAGGGTGGGATTCACCCCTCCACCTT. It encodes CASSLFSGWDSPLHL.

The chain has TRBV9 and TRBJ1-1; no definite D call. There are 14 residues in the CDR3. Deletions cut 3 bases from V and 0 bases from J, with 9 bases between. CDR1 is SGDLS, CDR2 YYNGEE, per germline. The CDR3 loop is CASSAQTMNTEAFF. CDR3 coding DNA: TGTGCCAGCAGCGCACAGACGATGAACACTGAAGCTTTCTTT.

This clone was counted a single time. This chain uses TRBV2 with TRBJ2-4, with D unclear. V was shortened by 6 bases and J by 4 bases, with 7 bases between the two germline ends. The length of the CDR3 is 12 residues. CDR1 is SNHLY and CDR2 is FYNNEI in the germline V gene. The CDR3 DNA is TGTGCCAGCAGAGATCAGAAAAACATTCAGTACTTC. Protein: CASRDQKNIQYF.

The chain uses TRBV13 and TRBJ1-3; possibly TRBD1 for D (5 bases). The CDR3 loop spans 16 amino acids. CDR1 and CDR2 (germline): PRHDT, FYEKMQ (reference sequence). V was pared by 3 bases and J by 0 bases, with 12 bases between. CDR3 loop: CASSFLRVNSGNTIYF. In nucleotides, the CDR3 is TGTGCCAGCAGCTTCCTCAGGGTCAACTCTGGAAACACCATATATTTT.

This clone was found a few times. J is TRBJ1-1 and V is TRBV5-4; weak D call: TRBD1 (5 bases). Per germline, CDR1 SGHNT and CDR2 YYREEE (reference sequence). The CDR3 extends over 14 amino acids. Between the trimmed V and J ends, which lost 4 bases and 3 bases, there was a span of 13 bases. CDR3: CASSPRGSYTEAFF. The DNA of the CDR3 is TGTGCCAGCAGCCCACGGGGGAGTTACACTGAAGCTTTCTTT.

To note about this clone: An end of the junction differs from the germline gene, which may be a read error. This rearrangement joins TRBV10-3 to TRBJ2-7; 7 bases agree with TRBD1. CDR1 is ENHRY, CDR2 SYGVKD, per germline. This CDR3 has 16 residues. In DNA, the CDR3 is TGTGCCGTCAGTGAGTCGGTGACAGGGCCTACCTACGAGCAGTACTTC. Encoded protein: CAVSESVTGPTYEQYF.

V and J are TRBV6-5 and TRBJ1-4; tentatively, D is TRBD1 (5 bases). Germline CDR1 and CDR2: MNHEY and SVGAGI. Trimming took 6 bases from V and 2 from J, leaving 13 bases between them. The CDR3 runs to 15 residues. In DNA, the CDR3 is TGTGCCAGCAGAGGCAGGGCTGGGACTAATGAAAAACTGTTTTTT. Residues: CASRGRAGTNEKLFF.

This clone was seen only once. The chain couples TRBV11-2 to TRBJ2-7; tentative D call: TRBD2 (5 bases). The germline V gene encodes CDR1 SGHAT and CDR2 FQNNGV. The CDR3 sequence is 15 residues long. With 5 bases removed from V and 3 bases from J, the gap between germline ends came to 17 bases. The chain's CDR3 is CASSLFRASSYEQYF. DNA for the CDR3: TGTGCCAGCAGCCTCTTCCGAGCTAGCAGCTACGAGCAGTACTTC.

V usage is TRBV7-8 and J usage is TRBJ1-5; unclear D gene. Germline loops: CDR1 SGHVS, CDR2 FQNEAQ. Trimming removed 1 base from V and 0 bases from J, with 4 bases in between. The CDR3 spans 14 residues. CDR3 nucleotides: TGTGCCAGCAGCTTAGACAGTAGCAATCAGCCCCAGCATTTT. This sequence encodes CASSLDSSNQPQHF.

V is TRBV10-3 and J is TRBJ2-2; D is unclear. CDR1 is ENHRY and CDR2 is SYGVKD in the germline V gene. CDR3 length: 14 residues. The V gene lost 1 base and the J gene lost 7 bases, with 10 bases spanning the gap. For the CDR3, the DNA is TGTGCCATCAGTGAGTTGGAGCGTTACGGGGAGCTGTTTTTT. Its protein product is CAISELERYGELFF.

In this sample, this clone turned up a few times. The CDR3 is CATSRTGTGREKLFF. CDR3 nucleotides: TGTGCCACCAGCAGAACCGGGACAGGGCGGGAAAAACTGTTTTTT. The rearrangement uses TRBV15 and TRBJ1-4, with 9 bases identical to TRBD1. Trimming took 2 bases from V and 8 from J; bases not matched to a gene: 6. In germline, CDR1 is LNHNV, CDR2 YYDKDF (reference sequence). The CDR3 spans 15 residues.

On this clone itself: Germline and junction disagree at one end, which may indicate a read error. V gene TRBV18 combines with J gene TRBJ2-7; a possible D gene is TRBD1 (6 bases). The CDR3 is 15 amino acids. The germline V gene encodes CDR1 KGHSH and CDR2 LQKENI. CDR3 region: CASSPLSGDSYEQYF. CDR3 sequence (DNA): TGTGCCAGTTCACCACTATCAGGGGACTCCTACGAGCAGTACTTC.